This T cell receptor beta chain was sequenced during a study of T cell responses to AZD1222 COVID-19 vaccine. The table came from immunoSEQ multiplex PCR; TCRdb's copy has only in-frame clones and leaves some out. The sample has about 56,000 clones, over 75% seen once; the top ten hold around 15%. Regarding this clone: Its antigen is unidentified.

General study points: In a largely white British group with more females than males, clonal diversity was possibly underestimated.

Germline-derived CDR1 and CDR2 are MNHEY and SVGAGI. CDR3 length: 12 amino acids. The V end lost 9 bases, the J end lost 2 bases, and 11 bases lay between the germline ends. This specimen consisted of peripheral blood, obtained on day 0 of AZD1222 vaccination. The TCR comes from an adult in good health. The chain couples TRBV6-5 to TRBJ2-7; D may be TRBD1 (5 bases). The CDR3 sequence is CASSGATYEQYF. DNA of the CDR3: TGTGCCAGTTCTGGGGCCACCTACGAGCAGTACTTC.